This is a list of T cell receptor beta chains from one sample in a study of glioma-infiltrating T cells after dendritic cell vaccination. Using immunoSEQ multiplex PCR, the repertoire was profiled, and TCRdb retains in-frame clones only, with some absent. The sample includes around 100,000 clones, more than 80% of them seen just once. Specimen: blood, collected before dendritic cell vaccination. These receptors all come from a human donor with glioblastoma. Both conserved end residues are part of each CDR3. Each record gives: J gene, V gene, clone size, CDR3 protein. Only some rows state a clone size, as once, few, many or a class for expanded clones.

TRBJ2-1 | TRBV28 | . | CASSVGLAGSYNEQFF
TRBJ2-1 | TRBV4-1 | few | CASSQQGLAGTRFF
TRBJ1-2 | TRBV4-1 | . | CASSQDPSAGANYGYTF
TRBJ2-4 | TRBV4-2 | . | CASSQVVQKGIAKNIQYF
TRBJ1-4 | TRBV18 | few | CASSPLAGSDEKLFF
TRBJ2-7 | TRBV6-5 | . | CASSRVFTLYEQYF
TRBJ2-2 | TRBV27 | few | CASSPRAVTGELFF
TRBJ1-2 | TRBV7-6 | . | CASRPPGTKLGYTF
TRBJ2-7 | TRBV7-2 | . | CASSWTSGGTYEQYF
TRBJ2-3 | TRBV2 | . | CASSDRLAGGADTQYF
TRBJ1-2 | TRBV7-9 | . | CASSLGRYGYTF
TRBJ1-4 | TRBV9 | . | CASSVRGQQNEKLFF
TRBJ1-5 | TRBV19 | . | CASRTGQGWQPQHF
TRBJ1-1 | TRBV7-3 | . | CASSLGANTEAFF
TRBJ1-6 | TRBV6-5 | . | CASRRSSYNSPLHF
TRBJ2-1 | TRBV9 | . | CASSVGMLGTGGNEQFF
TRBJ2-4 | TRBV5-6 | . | CASSLVRLLAKNIQYF
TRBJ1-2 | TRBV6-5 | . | CASRKDQQPYYGYTF
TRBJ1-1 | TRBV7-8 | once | CASSTQDRGGTEAFF
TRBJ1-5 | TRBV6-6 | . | CASSLWDRQSNQPQHF
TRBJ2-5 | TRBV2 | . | CASRASRQETQYF
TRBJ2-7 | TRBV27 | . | CASSPTYVGISYEQYF
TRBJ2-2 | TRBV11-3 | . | CASRTHQAGGGELFF
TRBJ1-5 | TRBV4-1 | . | CASSQEGGQISNQPQHF
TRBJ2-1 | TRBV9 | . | CASSVDPGGEQFF
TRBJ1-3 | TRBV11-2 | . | CASSLPGGRRYGNTIYF
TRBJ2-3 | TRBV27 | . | CASSHRDTQGNTQYF
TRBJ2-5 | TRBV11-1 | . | CASSFLGLSTAQETQYF
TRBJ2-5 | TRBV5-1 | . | CASSLGTVQETQYF
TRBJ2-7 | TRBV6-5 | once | CASSLKGLRPTYEQYF
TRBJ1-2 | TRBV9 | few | CASSVDLGRGYGYTF
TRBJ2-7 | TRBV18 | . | CASSPPSSGGEQYF
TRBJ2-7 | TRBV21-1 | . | CASSACPGVAGGYEQYF
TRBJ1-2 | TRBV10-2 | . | CASSEHPGHRYGYTF
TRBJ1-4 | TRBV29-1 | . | CSVLQGDEKLFF
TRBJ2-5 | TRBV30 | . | CAWSGRGQDLETQYF
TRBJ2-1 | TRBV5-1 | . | CASSLVDPGGGYEQFF
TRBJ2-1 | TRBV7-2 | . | CASSPRLGAGTRIQQFF
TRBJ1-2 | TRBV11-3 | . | CASSLAHSGTGDNYGYTF
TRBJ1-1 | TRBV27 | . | CASSLSGRETEAFF
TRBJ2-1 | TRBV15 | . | CATSRDLASSYNEQFF